Following are 2 T cell receptor beta chains from one sample sequenced in a study of T cell clonality in common variable immunodeficiency. Measured with immunoSEQ multiplex PCR; TCRdb has only the in-frame clones, and not every one. The sample was found to contain about 52,000 clones, and every one recurs. Material: peripheral blood mononuclear cells. Receptor source: a person aged 18 to 70 in good health.

This clone was seen a few times. From the germline J gene comes the end of the CDR3, since the read stops 3 residues before it. The V gene is TRBV7-2, the J gene TRBJ2-5, with D tentatively TRBD2 (5 bases). The CDR3 consists of 15 residues. V was cut by 5 bases and J by 2 bases, with 15 bases left in between. Germline lookup yields CDR1 SGHTA and CDR2 FQGNSA. The part of the CDR3 DNA that was read is TGTGCCAGCAGCGCCCGACGGACTGGACAAGAGACC. Amino acids: CASSARRTGQET. Given in full, the CDR3 is CASSARRTGQETQYF. The entire variable domain, with the rest obtained from reference TRBV7-2 and TRBJ2-5, is as follows: GAGVSQSPSNKVTEKGKDVELRCDPISGHTALYWYRQSLGQGLEFLIYFQGNSAPDKSGLPSDRFSAERTGGSVSTLTIQRTQQEDSAVYLCASSARRTGQETQYFGPGTRLLVL.

This clone was seen ten or more times. The read gets to within 3 residues of the CDR3 end, and the germline J gene fills in the rest. The chain has TRBV20-1 and TRBJ2-5, with TRBD2 as a possible D gene (6 bases). The CDR3 is 17 amino acids. From germline, CDR1 is DFQATT and CDR2 SNEGSKA (reference sequence). V gave up 2 bases and J gave up 5 bases, with 24 bases separating them. The CDR3 bases that were read are TGCAGTGCTAGAACCGTCGGGGACTTTGGTGGGGGGGAGACC. Protein sequence: CSARTVGDFGGGET. The whole CDR3 region reads CSARTVGDFGGGETQYF.